This T cell receptor beta chain was sequenced in a study of T cells after posttransplantation cyclophosphamide. Profiling relied on immunoSEQ multiplex PCR, and the TCRdb table lists in-frame clones only, not all of them. The sample gives 5,000 to 6,000 clones, about 80% of which show up once; 34% is in the top ten. Cyclophosphamide on days +3 and +4 followed busulfan-fludarabine conditioning and a marrow graft. Germline V gives CDR1 SEHNR, CDR2 FQNEAQ (reference sequence). There are 13 residues in the CDR3. Trimming took off 10 bases at V and 5 bases at J, with 16 bases between the two ends. Sequenced material: PBMCs, taken after allogeneic stem cell transplant with posttransplant cyclophosphamide. The receptor was isolated from a male patient between 60 and 69 years old who received an allogeneic stem cell transplant from an unrelated donor, was CMV-positive, and had no GVHD. The T cells may partly be graft donor cells. The chain joins TRBV7-9 to TRBJ2-3, with D hard to call. Written as DNA, the CDR3 is TGTGCCACCCACTCCTCGATTAGAGATACGCAGTATTTT. This gives the protein CATHSSIRDTQYF. The full variable domain, in which reference TRBV7-9 and TRBJ2-3 provide the parts outside the CDR3, is DTGVSQNPRHKITKRGQNVTFRCDPISEHNRLYWYRQTLGQGPEFLTYFQNEAQLEKSRLLSDRFSAERPKGSFSTLEIQRTEQGDSAMYLCATHSSIRDTQYFGPGTRLTVL.